This T cell receptor beta chain originates from a study of T-cell reconstitution after alpha-beta-depleted transplantation in children. The CDR3 is 18 residues long. Germline-derived CDR1 and CDR2 are ENHRY and SYGVKD. The V and J ends lost 6 bases and 2 bases respectively, with 24 bases between them. Unique molecular identifiers tagged the TCRbeta library. A single record per CDR3 protein comes from TCRdb applying MiXCR to the PCR reads. The sample lists hundreds of thousands of distinct CDR3 sequences, over 10% occurring once. This clonotype came up a few times. Sample: PBMCs, mostly from graft donor cells, taken 360 days after TCRalphabeta/CD19-depleted stem cell transplant. The sequence came from a male patient aged 5 to 17 who had a stem cell transplant for acute myeloid leukemia, so the T cells may come from the graft donor. The V and J genes are TRBV10-3 and TRBJ2-3; D possibly matches TRBD1 or TRBD2 (5 bases each). The CDR3 DNA follows: TGTGCCATCAGCAGCGGAGACGAATCAGGGTGTCCCACAGATACGCAGTATTTT. It translates to CAISSGDESGCPTDTQYF.